The rows below give T cell receptor beta chains drawn from one sample of a study of cytomegalovirus exposure and HLA in healthy donors. Here immunoSEQ multiplex PCR was the method, and the copy in TCRdb shows in-frame clones only, minus some. The sample has roughly 77,000 clones, around 72% seen once. The sequencing sample was made of PBMCs. The receptors shown here come from a woman aged 40 to 50 in good health and CMV-seropositive. CDR3s include the opening cysteine and the closing phenylalanine or tryptophan. Fields, in order: V gene, J gene, D gene, clone size, CDR3 DNA, CDR3 protein. A D gene is named only where the DNA matches it firmly. Clone sizes are given selectively: once, few, many, or a class where the clone is expanded.

TRBV29-1	TRBJ2-5	NA	NA	TGCAGCGTTGGAACACAGTGGGGCGAGACCCAGTACTTC	CSVGTQWGETQYF
TRBV2	TRBJ2-2	NA	NA	TGTGCCAGCAAGGGCAGGGTGGGTTTTACCGGGGAGCTGTTTTTT	CASKGRVGFTGELFF
TRBV7-9	TRBJ2-1	TRBD2	NA	TGTGCCAGCCTCCTGGGGGGGAGCTCCTACAATGAGCAGTTCTTC	CASLLGGSSYNEQFF
TRBV5-1	TRBJ2-3	NA	NA	TGCGCCAGCACCCAGACTAGAGTGGGCAGGGATACGCAGTATTTT	CASTQTRVGRDTQYF
TRBV5-6	TRBJ2-3	NA	NA	TGTGCCAGCAGCTCCGGGACAGATACGCAGTATTTT	CASSSGTDTQYF
TRBV11-3	TRBJ1-6	NA	NA	TGTGCCAGCAGTTCCTTACACAATTCACCCCTCCACTTT	CASSSLHNSPLHF
TRBV2	TRBJ2-1	NA	NA	TGTGCCAGCAGTGAAGCTCCGGGGGTTGAGCAGTTCTTC	CASSEAPGVEQFF
TRBV2	TRBJ2-7	NA	NA	TGTGCCGGGGGAGGGGACAGGACCTTCACCTACGAGCAGTACTTC	CAGGGDRTFTYEQYF
TRBV10-3	TRBJ1-1	NA	NA	TGTGCCATCAGCGTGACAGAGATGAACACTGAAGCTTTCTTT	CAISVTEMNTEAFF
TRBV6-5	TRBJ2-5	TRBD2	NA	TGTGCCAGCAGACTAGCGGGCCAAGAGACCCAGTACTTC	CASRLAGQETQYF
TRBV9	TRBJ2-1	TRBD1	NA	TGTGCCAGCAGCGTGGGGGACAGGATTGTCTACAATGAGCAGTTCTTC	CASSVGDRIVYNEQFF
TRBV6-5	TRBJ1-2	TRBD1	few	TGTGCCAGCAGTTACGAAGGACAGGAGGGTAGCTATGGCTACACCTTC	CASSYEGQEGSYGYTF
TRBV7-9	TRBJ1-1	TRBD1	NA	TGTGCCAGCAGGAGGACAGGGGACACTGAAGCTTTCTTT	CASRRTGDTEAFF
TRBV6-4	TRBJ2-3	NA	NA	TGTGCCAGCAGCGGAGGCGGGGAAGATACGCAGTATTTT	CASSGGGEDTQYF
TRBV5-4	TRBJ2-7	NA	NA	TGTGCCAGCAGCTTCGGGTTACCCTACGAGCAGTACTTC	CASSFGLPYEQYF
TRBV5-1	TRBJ2-7	TRBD2	NA	TGCGCCAGCAGCATTAGCGGGGGAAGCACCTACGAGCAGTACTTC	CASSISGGSTYEQYF
TRBV5-1	TRBJ2-5	TRBD2	NA	TGCGCCAGCAGCTTGGCCGGGGGGGACTTTACCCGGGCCCAGTACTTC	CASSLAGGDFTRAQYF
TRBV6-1	TRBJ1-1	NA	few	TGTGCCAGCAGTGTTTCGGAGGCGAGCACTGAAGCTTTCTTT	CASSVSEASTEAFF
TRBV5-1	TRBJ1-1	TRBD1	NA	TGCGCCAGCAGCTTGGAACAGGGGGACACTGAAGCTTTCTTT	CASSLEQGDTEAFF
TRBV5-1	TRBJ1-2	TRBD1	once	TGCGCCAGCAGCATGGACAGGCCGAACTATGGCTACACCTTC	CASSMDRPNYGYTF
TRBV2	TRBJ2-3	NA	once	TGTGCCAGCAGTGAGCAGGGTAGCACAGATACGCAGTATTTT	CASSEQGSTDTQYF
TRBV11-3	TRBJ2-7	NA	NA	TGTGCCAGCAGCCCAAGTTCGCCGGGATATTTTGACTACGAGCAGTACTTC	CASSPSSPGYFDYEQYF
TRBV5-1	TRBJ1-6	NA	few	TGCGCCAGTTTCAAGTCAGGGCTTGATAATTCACCCCTCCACTTT	CASFKSGLDNSPLHF
TRBV19	TRBJ2-7	TRBD2	NA	TGTGCCAGTAGTCCACGGACTAGCGGGGCCGCAGCCGTGAGGTACGAGCAGTACTTC	CASSPRTSGAAAVRYEQYF
TRBV6-1	TRBJ1-6	NA	NA	TGTGCCAGCAACAGGGAAAATTCACCCCTCCACTTT	CASNRENSPLHF
TRBV25-1	TRBJ1-2	TRBD1	NA	TGTGCCAGCAGTGAATCCGGGACAGTATTTTCCTATGGCTACACCTTC	CASSESGTVFSYGYTF
TRBV29-1	TRBJ1-1	NA	NA	TGCAGCGTTGCTCCTAACACTGAAGCTTTCTTT	CSVAPNTEAFF
TRBV15	TRBJ2-7	NA	NA	TGTGCCACCAGCAGAGATCGAGGGTTAGAGCAGTACTTC	CATSRDRGLEQYF
TRBV18	TRBJ2-2	NA	NA	TGTGCCAGCTCACCGGTGACAGCGAACACCGGGGAGCTGTTTTTT	CASSPVTANTGELFF
TRBV11-1	TRBJ1-4	TRBD1	NA	TGTGCCAGCAGCTACCGACAGGGGACAACTAATGAAAAACTGTTTTTT	CASSYRQGTTNEKLFF
TRBV10-2	TRBJ1-5	NA	NA	TGCGCCAGCAGTGAGACATTACCAGGTTCGCCCCAGCATTTT	CASSETLPGSPQHF
TRBV6-1	TRBJ1-2	NA	NA	TGTGCCAGCAGTGAGCAGGGATGGGGGCACGATGGCTACACCTTC	CASSEQGWGHDGYTF
TRBV7-2	TRBJ1-6	NA	NA	TGTGCCAGCAGCTTCAGGTCAGGGGCGCATAATTCACCCCTCCACTTT	CASSFRSGAHNSPLHF
TRBV6-1	TRBJ1-5	TRBD1	few	TGTGCCAGCATGGGACAGGGAAGTCAGCCCCAGCATTTT	CASMGQGSQPQHF
TRBV21-1	TRBJ2-3	NA	NA	TGTGCCAGCAGCAAAACTTCTAGCGGGGGCCGGAATCGTCCCCCCACAGATACGCAGTATTTT	CASSKTSSGGRNRPPTDTQYF